These 6 T cell receptor beta chains originate from one sample sequenced in a study of T-cell reconstitution after alpha-beta-depleted transplantation in children. It was with unique molecular identifiers that the TCRbeta library was prepared. MiXCR, applied by TCRdb to the PCR reads, yields one record per CDR3 protein. The sample consists of 170,000 or so distinct CDR3 sequences, approximately 6.6% of them appearing once. The specimen was PBMCs from the stem cell graft donor, collected from the stem cell graft. The receptors originated from a human donor who donated a stem cell graft to a child with Wiskott-Aldrich syndrome.

This clonotype was recorded at least ten times. The J gene is TRBJ1-3, the V gene TRBV10-3, with no clear D. Germline CDR1 is ENHRY and CDR2 is SYGVKD. V lost 4 bases, J lost 0 bases, and 7 bases lay in between. The CDR3 is made up of 14 amino acids. CDR3 region: CAISGPNSGNTIYF. CDR3 coding DNA: TGTGCCATCAGTGGGCCGAACTCTGGAAACACCATATATTTT.

This clonotype was recorded a few times. This chain connects TRBV7-8 to TRBJ2-6; 8 nucleotides agree with TRBD1. Germline assignment: CDR1 SGHVS and CDR2 FQNEAQ. CDR3 length equals 17 residues. After removal of 5 bases from V and 2 bases from J, the junction contained 8 bases not matched to a gene. CDR3 nucleotide sequence: TGTGCCAGCAGCCTAGGACAGGGCTTAACTGGGGCCAACGTCCTGACTTTC. Protein product: CASSLGQGLTGANVLTF.

This clonotype was seen repeatedly, ten times or more. V is TRBV11-2 and J is TRBJ2-3, with TRBD2 as a possible D gene (5 bases). This CDR3 region has 14 residues. V was trimmed by 5 bases and J by 0 bases, leaving 9 bases between them. The V gene's germline CDR1 is SGHAT and CDR2 FQNNGV. The CDR3 loop reads CASSKGASTDTQYF. As DNA, the CDR3 is TGTGCCAGCAGCAAGGGAGCTAGCACAGATACGCAGTATTTT.

This clonotype occurred many times. V is TRBV29-1 and J is TRBJ2-1; 9 nucleotides match TRBD1. The ends lost 3 bases at V and 6 bases at J; junction bases unmatched: 6. CDR1 and CDR2 from the germline V gene are SQVTM and ANQGSEA. The CDR3 length is 14 residues. In nucleotides, the CDR3 is TGCAGCGTTGAGAGGGACAGGGATTCCAATGAGCAGTTCTTC. It translates to CSVERDRDSNEQFF.

This clonotype has ten or more counts. The chain is built from TRBV12-3 or TRBV12-4 and TRBJ2-1; TRBD2 agrees at 8 bases. CDR3 length: 13 residues. V shed 8 bases, J shed 15 bases, and the junction held 15 bases outside the gene matches. The CDR3 protein is CASGSTLRLARFF. For the CDR3, the DNA is TGTGCCAGCGGATCCACCTTGAGACTAGCGAGGTTCTTC.

This chain uses TRBV5-1 with TRBJ1-3; D gene uncertain. The CDR3 is made up of 14 amino acids. Trimming stripped 4 bases from V and 7 bases from J, with 15 bases between. From germline, CDR1 is SGHRS and CDR2 YFSETQ. CDR3 nucleotide sequence: TGCGCCAGCAGCCATTCCAACTTGCGGAACACCATATATTTT. It yields the protein CASSHSNLRNTIYF.